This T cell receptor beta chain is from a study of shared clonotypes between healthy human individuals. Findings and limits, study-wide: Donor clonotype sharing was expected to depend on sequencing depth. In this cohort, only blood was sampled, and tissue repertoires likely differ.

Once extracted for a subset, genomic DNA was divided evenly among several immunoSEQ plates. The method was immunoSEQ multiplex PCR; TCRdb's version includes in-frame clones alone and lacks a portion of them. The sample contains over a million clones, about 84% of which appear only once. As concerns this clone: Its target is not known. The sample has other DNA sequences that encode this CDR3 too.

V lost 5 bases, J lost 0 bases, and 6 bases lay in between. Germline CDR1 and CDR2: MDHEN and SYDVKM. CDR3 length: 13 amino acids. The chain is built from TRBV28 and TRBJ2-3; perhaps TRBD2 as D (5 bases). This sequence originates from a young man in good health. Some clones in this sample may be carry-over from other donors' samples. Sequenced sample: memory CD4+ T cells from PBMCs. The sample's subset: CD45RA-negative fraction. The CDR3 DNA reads TGTGCCAGCAGTAGCGGTAGCACAGATACGCAGTATTTT. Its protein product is CASSSGSTDTQYF. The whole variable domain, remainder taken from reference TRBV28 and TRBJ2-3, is DVKVTQSSRYLVKRTGEKVFLECVQDMDHENMFWYRQDPGLGLRLIYFSYDVKMKEKGDIPEGYSVSREKKERFSLILESASTNQTSMYLCASSSGSTDTQYFGPGTRLTVL.